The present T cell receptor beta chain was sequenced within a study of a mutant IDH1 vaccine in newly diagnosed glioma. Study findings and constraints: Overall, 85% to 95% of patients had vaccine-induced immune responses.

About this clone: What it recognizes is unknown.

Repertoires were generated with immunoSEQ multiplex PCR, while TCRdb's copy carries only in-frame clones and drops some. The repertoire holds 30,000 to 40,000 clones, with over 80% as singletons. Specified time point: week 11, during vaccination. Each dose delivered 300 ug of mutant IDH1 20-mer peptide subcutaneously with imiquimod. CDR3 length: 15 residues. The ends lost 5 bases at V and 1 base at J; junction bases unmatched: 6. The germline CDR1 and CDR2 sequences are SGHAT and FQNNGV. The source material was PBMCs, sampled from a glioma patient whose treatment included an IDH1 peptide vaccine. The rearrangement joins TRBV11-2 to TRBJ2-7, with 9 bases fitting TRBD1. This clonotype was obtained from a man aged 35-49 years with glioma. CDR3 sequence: CASSIRDRVSYEQYF. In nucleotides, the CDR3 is TGTGCCAGCAGCATCCGGGACAGGGTATCCTACGAGCAGTACTTC.